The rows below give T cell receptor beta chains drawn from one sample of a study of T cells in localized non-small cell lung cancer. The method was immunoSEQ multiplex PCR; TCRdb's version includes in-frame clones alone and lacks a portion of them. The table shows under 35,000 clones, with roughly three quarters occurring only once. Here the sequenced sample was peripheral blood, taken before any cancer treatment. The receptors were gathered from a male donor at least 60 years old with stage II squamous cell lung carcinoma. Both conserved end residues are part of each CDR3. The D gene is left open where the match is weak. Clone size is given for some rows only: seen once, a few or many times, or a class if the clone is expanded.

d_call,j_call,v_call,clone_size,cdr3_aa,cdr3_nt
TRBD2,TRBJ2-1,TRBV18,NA,CASSFLAGVRTLNEQFF,TGTGCCAGCTCATTCCTAGCGGGGGTCCGTACCCTCAATGAGCAGTTCTTC
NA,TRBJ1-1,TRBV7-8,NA,CASSLVGGLVTEAFF,TGTGCCAGCAGCTTAGTGGGGGGGCTTGTCACTGAAGCTTTCTTT
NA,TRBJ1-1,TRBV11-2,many,CASSLGALDTEAFF,TGTGCCAGCAGCTTAGGGGCCTTGGACACTGAAGCTTTCTTT
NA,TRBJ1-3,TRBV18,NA,CASSPPNRTSGNTIYF,TGTGCCAGCTCACCACCGAACAGAACCTCTGGAAACACCATATATTTT
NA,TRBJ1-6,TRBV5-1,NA,CASSLGASPLHF,TGCGCCAGCAGCTTGGGGGCTTCACCCCTCCACTTT
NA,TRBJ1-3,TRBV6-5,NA,CASSYSGGSGNTIYF,TGTGCCAGCAGTTACTCTGGCGGGTCTGGAAACACCATATATTTT
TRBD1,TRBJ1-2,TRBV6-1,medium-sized,CASSEGQLPLDGYTF,TGTGCCAGCAGTGAGGGACAGCTTCCCTTGGATGGCTACACCTTC
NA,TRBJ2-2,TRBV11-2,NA,CASSLEAFTGELFF,TGTGCCAGCAGCTTAGAGGCATTCACCGGGGAGCTGTTTTTT
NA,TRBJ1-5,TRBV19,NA,CASSIRRQTSNQPQHF,TGTGCCAGTAGTATAAGGAGGCAGACTAGCAATCAGCCCCAGCATTTT
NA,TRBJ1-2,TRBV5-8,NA,CASSKRSGGNYGYTF,TGTGCCAGCAGCAAGCGCTCAGGAGGAAACTATGGCTACACCTTC
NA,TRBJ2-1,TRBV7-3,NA,CASSFEVGNYNEQFF,TGTGCCAGCAGCTTTGAGGTTGGAAACTACAATGAGCAGTTCTTC
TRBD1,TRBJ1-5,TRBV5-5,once,CASSLAGGRNQPQHF,TGTGCCAGCAGCTTGGCAGGGGGGAGAAATCAGCCCCAGCATTTT
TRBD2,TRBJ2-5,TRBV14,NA,CASSQGSLAGSETQYF,TGTGCCAGCAGCCAAGGAAGCCTAGCGGGTAGTGAGACCCAGTACTTC
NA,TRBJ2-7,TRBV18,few,CASSLTGTDTYEQYF,TGTGCCAGCTCGCTGACCGGGACGGACACCTACGAGCAGTACTTC
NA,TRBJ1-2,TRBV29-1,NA,CSVGRGAFYGYTF,TGCAGCGTGGGGCGCGGGGCGTTCTATGGCTACACCTTC
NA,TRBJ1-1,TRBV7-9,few,CASSLSGQRAFF,TGTGCCAGCAGTCTCTCGGGGCAGAGGGCTTTCTTT
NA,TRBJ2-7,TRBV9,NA,CASSPRTSYEQYF,TGTGCCAGCAGCCCCCGGACTTCCTACGAGCAGTACTTC
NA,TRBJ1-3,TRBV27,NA,CASSPTITGNTIYF,TGTGCCAGCAGTCCTACTATTACTGGAAACACCATATATTTT
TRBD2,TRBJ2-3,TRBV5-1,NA,CASSLVAGTDTQYF,TGCGCCAGCAGCTTGGTAGCGGGAACAGATACGCAGTATTTT
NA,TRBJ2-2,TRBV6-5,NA,CASSYVVSGELFF,TGTGCCAGCAGTTACGTCGTCTCCGGGGAGCTGTTTTTT
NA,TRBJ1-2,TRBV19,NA,CASSIGQTAYYGYTF,TGTGCCAGTAGTATAGGACAGACAGCCTACTATGGCTACACCTTC
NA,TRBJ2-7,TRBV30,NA,CAWMPRASYEQYF,TGTGCCTGGATGCCACGGGCCTCCTACGAGCAGTACTTC
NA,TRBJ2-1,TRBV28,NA,CASSLSLISTRAYNEQFF,TGTGCCAGCAGTTTATCCTTGATCTCCACTAGAGCGTACAATGAGCAGTTCTTC
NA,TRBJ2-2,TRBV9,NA,CASSVSNTGELFF,TGTGCCAGCAGCGTGAGTAACACCGGGGAGCTGTTTTTT
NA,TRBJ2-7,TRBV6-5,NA,CASSRQTTYEQYF,TGTGCCAGCAGTCGACAGACTACCTACGAGCAGTACTTC
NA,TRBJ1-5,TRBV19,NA,CASSWGRGINQPQHF,TGTGCCAGTAGTTGGGGTAGGGGGATTAATCAGCCCCAGCATTTT
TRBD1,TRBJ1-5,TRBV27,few,CASSRTGRVGNQPQHF,TGTGCCAGCAGTAGGACAGGGCGAGTGGGCAATCAGCCCCAGCATTTT
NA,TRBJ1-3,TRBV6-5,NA,CASSSSDRKGNTIYF,NA
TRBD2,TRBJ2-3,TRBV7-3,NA,CASSAPLAGGLDTQYF,TGTGCCAGCAGCGCGCCACTAGCGGGGGGGCTAGATACGCAGTATTTT
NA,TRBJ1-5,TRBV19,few,CASRREGRSNQPQHF,TGTGCCAGTAGGAGGGAGGGGAGAAGCAATCAGCCCCAGCATTTT
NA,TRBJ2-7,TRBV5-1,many,CASSLGHEGGEQYF,TGCGCCAGCAGCCTCGGACACGAGGGGGGCGAGCAGTACTTC
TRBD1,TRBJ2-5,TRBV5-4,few,CASSLGTGLQETQYF,TGTGCCAGCAGCTTGGGGACAGGGTTGCAAGAGACCCAGTACTTC
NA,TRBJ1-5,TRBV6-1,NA,CASSAGTASNQPQHF,TGTGCCAGCAGTGCAGGGACGGCTAGCAATCAGCCCCAGCATTTT
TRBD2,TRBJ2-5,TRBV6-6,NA,CASIRTSGSHETQYF,TGTGCCAGCATCCGGACTAGCGGGAGCCACGAGACCCAGTACTTC
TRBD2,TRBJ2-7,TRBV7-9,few,CASSPSLAGFRYEQYF,TGTGCCAGCAGCCCCAGCCTAGCGGGGTTTAGGTACGAGCAGTACTTC
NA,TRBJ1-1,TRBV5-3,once,CASSLREDRVTEAFF,TGTGCCAGCAGCTTGCGGGAGGATAGGGTCACTGAAGCTTTCTTT
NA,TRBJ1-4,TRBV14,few,CASSQVSSEKLFF,TGTGCCAGCAGCCAAGTATCGTCCGAAAAACTGTTTTTT
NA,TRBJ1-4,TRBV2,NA,CASSYGRANEKLFF,TGTGCCAGCAGCTACGGGAGAGCTAATGAAAAACTGTTTTTT
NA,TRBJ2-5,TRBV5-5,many,CASSLTGTNQETQYF,TGTGCCAGCAGCTTGACCGGGACAAACCAAGAGACCCAGTACTTC
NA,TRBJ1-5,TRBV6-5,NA,CASSWGRGRNQPQHF,TGTGCCAGCAGTTGGGGCCGGGGAAGGAATCAGCCCCAGCATTTT
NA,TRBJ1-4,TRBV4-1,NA,CASSQERHGGTEKLFF,TGCGCCAGCAGCCAAGAAAGACACGGGGGCACTGAAAAACTGTTTTTT
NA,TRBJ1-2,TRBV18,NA,CASSPSDNYGYTF,TGTGCCAGCTCACCATCCGACAACTATGGCTACACCTTC
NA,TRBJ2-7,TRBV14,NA,CASSPTGGLEQYF,TGTGCCAGCAGCCCCACCGGGGGACTGGAGCAGTACTTC
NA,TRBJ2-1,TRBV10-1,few,CASSEEGNEQFF,TGCGCCAGCAGTGAGGAGGGCAATGAGCAGTTCTTC
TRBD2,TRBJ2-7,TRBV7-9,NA,CASSMGLAGSEQYF,TGTGCCAGCAGCATGGGACTAGCGGGAAGTGAGCAGTACTTC
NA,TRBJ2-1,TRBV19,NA,CASSIQGPRGYNEQFF,TGTGCCAGTAGTATCCAAGGGCCCAGGGGATACAATGAGCAGTTCTTC